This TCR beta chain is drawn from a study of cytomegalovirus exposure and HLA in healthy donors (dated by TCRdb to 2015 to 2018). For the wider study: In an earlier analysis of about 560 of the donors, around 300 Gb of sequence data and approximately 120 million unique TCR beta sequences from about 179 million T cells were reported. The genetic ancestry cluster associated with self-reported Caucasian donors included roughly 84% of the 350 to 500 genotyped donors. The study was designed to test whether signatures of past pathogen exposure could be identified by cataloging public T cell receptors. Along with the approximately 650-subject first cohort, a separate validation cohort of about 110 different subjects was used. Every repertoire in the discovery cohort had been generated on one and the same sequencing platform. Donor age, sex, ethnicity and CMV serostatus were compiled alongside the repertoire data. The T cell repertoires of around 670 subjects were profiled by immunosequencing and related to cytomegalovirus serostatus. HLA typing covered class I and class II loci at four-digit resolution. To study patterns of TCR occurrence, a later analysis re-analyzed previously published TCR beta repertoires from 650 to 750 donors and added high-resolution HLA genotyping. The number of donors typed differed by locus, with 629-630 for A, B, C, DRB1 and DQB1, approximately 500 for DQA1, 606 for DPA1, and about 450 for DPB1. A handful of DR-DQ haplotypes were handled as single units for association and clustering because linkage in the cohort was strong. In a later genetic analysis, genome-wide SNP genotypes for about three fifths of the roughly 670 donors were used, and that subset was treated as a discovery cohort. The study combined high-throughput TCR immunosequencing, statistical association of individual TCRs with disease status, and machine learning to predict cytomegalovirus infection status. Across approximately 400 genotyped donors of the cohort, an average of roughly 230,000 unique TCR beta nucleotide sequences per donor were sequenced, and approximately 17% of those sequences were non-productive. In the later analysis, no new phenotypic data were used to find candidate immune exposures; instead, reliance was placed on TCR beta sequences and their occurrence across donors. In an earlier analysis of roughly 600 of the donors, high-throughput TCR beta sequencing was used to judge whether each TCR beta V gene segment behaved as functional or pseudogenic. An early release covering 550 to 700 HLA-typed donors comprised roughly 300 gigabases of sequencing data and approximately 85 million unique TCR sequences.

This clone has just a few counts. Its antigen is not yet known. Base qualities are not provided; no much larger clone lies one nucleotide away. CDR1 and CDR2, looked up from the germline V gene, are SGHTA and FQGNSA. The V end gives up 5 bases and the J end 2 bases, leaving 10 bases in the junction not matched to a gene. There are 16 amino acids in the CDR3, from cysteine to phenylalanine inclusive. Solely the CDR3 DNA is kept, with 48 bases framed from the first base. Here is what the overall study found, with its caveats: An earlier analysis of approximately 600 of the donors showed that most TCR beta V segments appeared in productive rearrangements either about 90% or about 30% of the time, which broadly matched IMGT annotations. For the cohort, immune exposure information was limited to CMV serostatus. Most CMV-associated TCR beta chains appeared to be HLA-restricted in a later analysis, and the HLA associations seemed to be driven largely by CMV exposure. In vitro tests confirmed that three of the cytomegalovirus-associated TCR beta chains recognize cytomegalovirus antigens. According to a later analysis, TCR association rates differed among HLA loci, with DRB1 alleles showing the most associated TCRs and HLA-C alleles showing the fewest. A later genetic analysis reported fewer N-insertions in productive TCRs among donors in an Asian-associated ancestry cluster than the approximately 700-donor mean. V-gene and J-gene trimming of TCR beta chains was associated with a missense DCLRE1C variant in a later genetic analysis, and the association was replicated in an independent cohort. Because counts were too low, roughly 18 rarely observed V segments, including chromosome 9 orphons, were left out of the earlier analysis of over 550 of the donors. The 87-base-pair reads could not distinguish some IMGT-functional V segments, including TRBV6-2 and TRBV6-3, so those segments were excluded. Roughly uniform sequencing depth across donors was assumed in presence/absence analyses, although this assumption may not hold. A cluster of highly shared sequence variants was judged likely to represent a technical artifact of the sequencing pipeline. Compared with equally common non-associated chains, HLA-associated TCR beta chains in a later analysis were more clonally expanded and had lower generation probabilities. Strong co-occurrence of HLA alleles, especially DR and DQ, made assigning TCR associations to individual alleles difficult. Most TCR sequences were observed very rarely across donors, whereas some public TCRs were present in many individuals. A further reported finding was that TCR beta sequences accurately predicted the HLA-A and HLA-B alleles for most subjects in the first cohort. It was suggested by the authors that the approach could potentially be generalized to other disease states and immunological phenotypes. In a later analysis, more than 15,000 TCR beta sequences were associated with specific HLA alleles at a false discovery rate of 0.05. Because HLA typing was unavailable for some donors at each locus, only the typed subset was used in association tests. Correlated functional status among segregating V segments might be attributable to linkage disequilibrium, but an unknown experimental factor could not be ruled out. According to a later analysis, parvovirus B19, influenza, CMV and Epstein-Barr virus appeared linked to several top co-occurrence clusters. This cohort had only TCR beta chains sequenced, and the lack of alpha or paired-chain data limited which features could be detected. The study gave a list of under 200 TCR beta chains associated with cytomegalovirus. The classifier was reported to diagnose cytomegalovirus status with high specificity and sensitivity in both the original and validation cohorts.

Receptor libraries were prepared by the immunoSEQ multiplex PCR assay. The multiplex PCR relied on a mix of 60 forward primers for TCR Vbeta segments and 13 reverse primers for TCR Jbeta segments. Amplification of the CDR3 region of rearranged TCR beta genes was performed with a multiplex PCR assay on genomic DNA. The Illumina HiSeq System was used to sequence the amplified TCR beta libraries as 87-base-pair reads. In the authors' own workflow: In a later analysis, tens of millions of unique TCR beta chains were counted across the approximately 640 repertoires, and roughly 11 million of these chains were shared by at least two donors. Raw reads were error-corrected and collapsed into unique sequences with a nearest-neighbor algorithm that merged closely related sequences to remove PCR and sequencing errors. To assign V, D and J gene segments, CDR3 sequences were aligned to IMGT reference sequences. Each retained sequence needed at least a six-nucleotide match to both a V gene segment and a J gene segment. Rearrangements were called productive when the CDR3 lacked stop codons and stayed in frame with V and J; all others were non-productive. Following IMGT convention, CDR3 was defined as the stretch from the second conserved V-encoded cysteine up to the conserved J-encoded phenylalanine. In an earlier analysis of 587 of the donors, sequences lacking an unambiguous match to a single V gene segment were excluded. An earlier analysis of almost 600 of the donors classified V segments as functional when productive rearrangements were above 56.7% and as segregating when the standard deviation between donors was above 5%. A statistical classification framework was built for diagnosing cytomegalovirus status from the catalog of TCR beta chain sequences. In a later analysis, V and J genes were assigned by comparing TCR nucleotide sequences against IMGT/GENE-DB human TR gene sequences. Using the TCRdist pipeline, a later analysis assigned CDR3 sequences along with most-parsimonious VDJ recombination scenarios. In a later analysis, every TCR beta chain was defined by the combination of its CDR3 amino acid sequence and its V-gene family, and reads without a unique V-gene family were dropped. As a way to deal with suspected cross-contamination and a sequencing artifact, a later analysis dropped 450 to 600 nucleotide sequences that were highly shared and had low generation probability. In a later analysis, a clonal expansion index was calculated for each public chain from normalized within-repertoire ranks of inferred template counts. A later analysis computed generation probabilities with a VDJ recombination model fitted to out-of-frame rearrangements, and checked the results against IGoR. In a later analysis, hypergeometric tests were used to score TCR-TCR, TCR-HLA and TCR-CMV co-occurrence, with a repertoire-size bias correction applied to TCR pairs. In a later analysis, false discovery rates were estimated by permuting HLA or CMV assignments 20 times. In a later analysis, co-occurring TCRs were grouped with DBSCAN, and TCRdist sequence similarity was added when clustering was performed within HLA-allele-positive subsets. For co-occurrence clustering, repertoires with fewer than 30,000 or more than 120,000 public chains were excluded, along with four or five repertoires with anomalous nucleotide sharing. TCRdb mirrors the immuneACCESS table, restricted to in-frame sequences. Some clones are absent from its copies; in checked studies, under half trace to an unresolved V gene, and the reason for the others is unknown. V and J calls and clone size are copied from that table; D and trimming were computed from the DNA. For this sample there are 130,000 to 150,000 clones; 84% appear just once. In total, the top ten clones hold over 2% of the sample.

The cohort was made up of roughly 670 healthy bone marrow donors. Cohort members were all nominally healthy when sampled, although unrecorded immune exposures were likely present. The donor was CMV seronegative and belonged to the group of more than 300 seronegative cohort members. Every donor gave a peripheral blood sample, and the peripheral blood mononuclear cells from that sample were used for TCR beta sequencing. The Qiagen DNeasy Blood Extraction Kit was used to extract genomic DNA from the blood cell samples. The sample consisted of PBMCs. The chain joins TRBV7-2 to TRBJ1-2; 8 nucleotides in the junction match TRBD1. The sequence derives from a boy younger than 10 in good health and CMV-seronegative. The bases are TGTGCCAGCAGCCGCGCGACAGGGGTTAACAACTATGGCTACACCTTC. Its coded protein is CASSRATGVNNYGYTF.